This record covers a single T cell receptor beta chain. Primers: 60 Vbeta forward and 13 Jbeta reverse. Using immunoSEQ multiplex PCR, the repertoire was profiled, and TCRdb retains in-frame clones only, with some absent. The sample has about 170,000 clones; 82% are singletons. CDR1 and CDR2 from the germline V gene are DFQATT and SNEGSKA (reference sequence). V was trimmed by 3 bases and J by 3 bases, leaving 4 bases between them. The CDR3 contains 11 residues. This record belongs to a study of cytomegalovirus exposure and HLA in healthy donors. The sample taken for sequencing was PBMCs. This TCR derives from a girl aged 10 to 17 in good health and CMV-seropositive. J is TRBJ2-3 and V is TRBV20-1; D gene ambiguous. As DNA, the CDR3 is TGCAGTGCTAGGGAGACAGATACGCAGTATTTT. The encoded protein is CSARETDTQYF.